Detailed here is one TCR beta chain. This clonotype was detected a few times. This clone's antigen is unknown. Base qualities were left out, and no much larger clone turns up one base away. The sample belongs to a study of blood T cells in healthy people across ages (dated by TCRdb to the mid-2010s). With regard to the full study: In model experiments, roughly one uniquely barcoded TCR beta cDNA molecule per two T cells was captured by template switching. Age-related changes in TCR beta repertoire diversity were measured in the study by deep sequencing normalized with unique cDNA molecular identifiers. The donors were divided into four age groups: young (average approximately 17 years), middle-aged (over 35), aged (approximately 62) and long-lived (82). To avoid experimental bias, donors of different ages were randomly spread across the sequencing lanes. The study analyzed two additional independent replicas of 1 million unique cDNA reads from the same blood draw for two donors, one aged 18 to 30 and one aged 80 or older. The paper as a whole reports these results and caveats: The CMV infection status of donors was not known, potentially confounding age-related changes in expanded clonotypes. As age increased, observed TCR beta diversity per million T cells dropped in a roughly linear way, and a significant reduction was already evident by age roughly 36. There was a strong correlation between observed TCR beta diversity and the percentage of naive T cells measured by flow cytometry. Compared with the aged group, the long-lived group had more naive CD4+ T cells, fewer expanded clones and increased TCR diversity, a pattern suggesting age selection. Estimates of total diversity based on one million sequenced T cells were considered lower bounds and underestimates. Since profiling was done on bulk unsorted PBMCs, naive and antigen-experienced compartments could not be conclusively compared.

To prepare the library, 5' RACE was applied. The reads were generated on an Illumina HiSeq 2500. A second roughly 7 to 11 cycle PCR used a sample-barcoded 5' primer and a J-beta primer mix. Each TCR beta cDNA molecule received a unique molecular identifier from a template-switch 5' adaptor carrying 12 random nucleotides. At least 3 million CDR3-containing paired-end reads were obtained from each sample. First-strand cDNA was synthesized from all RNA with the Mint cDNA synthesis kit, primed by a TRBC-specific oligonucleotide. Following uracil-DNA glycosylase treatment, a first 18-cycle PCR with universal primers M1SS and BC2_uni_R was performed on all cDNA. Processing in the source paper ran as follows. For normalization, 1 million high-quality reads were randomly selected from each sample, with every read carrying a distinct molecular identifier. Instead of being binned into consensus sequences, reads that shared molecular identifiers were thrown out. MiTCR, run with a Q25 quality threshold and the strictest error-elimination algorithm, handled CDR3 identification, clonotype clustering and error correction. A nonparametric unseen species model using Euler transformation provided a lower-bound estimate of total TCR beta diversity. TCRdb handled the public reads itself, with Q25 trimming in fastp and clone calling in MiXCR, and kept productive beta chains. Every CDR3 protein is listed once, alongside the most common genes and DNA of its rows. It is TCRdb's table, rather than the study itself, that gives the V and J calls and clone size. This sample has about 730,000 distinct CDR3 sequences in its table, and around 46% of those were observed once. The ten biggest clones cover around 20% of the sample.

The donors were around 39 Caucasian individuals from Russia, aged roughly 6 to 90 years, who were systemically healthy. About 9.8 milliliters of peripheral blood were drawn from each donor into EDTA-treated Vacutainer tubes. Ficoll-Paque density-gradient centrifugation was used to isolate PBMCs, with at least 7 million obtained per sample. Total RNA was extracted from PBMCs with Trizol reagent, with at least 6 micrograms obtained per sample. For every donor, an aliquot of PBMCs went through flow cytometry to measure the percentages of naive CD45RAhigh/CD27high T cells. CDR1 and CDR2, looked up from the germline V gene, are LGHNA and YNFKEQ. V ends up 0 bases short and J 0 bases short, with an unmatched junction base count of 19. The CDR3 numbers 22 residues from cysteine through phenylalanine. Only the CDR3 part of the read is kept: 66 bases, read in frame from the first base.

This clonotype originated in a woman aged 60-75 years in good health. The chain uses TRBV4-2 and TRBJ2-3; TRBD2 matches 9 bases in the middle. The sequenced sample consisted of blood. Here the CDR3 is given as CASSQDWVSRGLAGSSTDTQYF. The bases read TGTGCCAGCAGCCAAGATTGGGTCTCGCGGGGCCTAGCGGGGTCTAGCACAGATACGCAGTATTTT.